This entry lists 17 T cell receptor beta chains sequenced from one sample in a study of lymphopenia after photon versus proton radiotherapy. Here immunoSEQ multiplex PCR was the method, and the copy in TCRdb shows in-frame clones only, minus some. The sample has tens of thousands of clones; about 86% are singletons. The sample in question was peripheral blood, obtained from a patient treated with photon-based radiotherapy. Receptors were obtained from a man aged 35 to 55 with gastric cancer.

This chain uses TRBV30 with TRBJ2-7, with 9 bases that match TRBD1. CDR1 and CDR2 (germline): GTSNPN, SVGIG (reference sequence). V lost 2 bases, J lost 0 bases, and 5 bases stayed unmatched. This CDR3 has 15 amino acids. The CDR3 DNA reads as TGTGCCTGGAGTATGGGACAGGGAATCTCCTACGAGCAGTACTTC. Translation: CAWSMGQGISYEQYF.

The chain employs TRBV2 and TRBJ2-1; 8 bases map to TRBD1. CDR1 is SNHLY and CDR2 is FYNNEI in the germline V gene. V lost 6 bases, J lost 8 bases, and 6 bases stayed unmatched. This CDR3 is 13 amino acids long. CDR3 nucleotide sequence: TGTGCCAGCAGGACAGGGGTGGGGGATGAGCAGTTCTTC. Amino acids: CASRTGVGDEQFF.

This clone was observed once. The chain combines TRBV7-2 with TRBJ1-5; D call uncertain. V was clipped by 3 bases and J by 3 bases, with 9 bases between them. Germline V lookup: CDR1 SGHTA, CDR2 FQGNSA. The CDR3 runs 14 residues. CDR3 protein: CASSFSGPNQPQHF. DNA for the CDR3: TGTGCCAGCAGCTTTAGCGGCCCCAATCAGCCCCAGCATTTT.

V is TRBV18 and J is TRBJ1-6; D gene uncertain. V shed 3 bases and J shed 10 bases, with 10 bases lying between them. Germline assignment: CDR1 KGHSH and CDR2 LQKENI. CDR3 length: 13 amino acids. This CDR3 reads CASSPNPTSPLHF. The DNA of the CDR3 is TGTGCCAGCTCACCGAACCCGACCTCACCCCTCCACTTT.

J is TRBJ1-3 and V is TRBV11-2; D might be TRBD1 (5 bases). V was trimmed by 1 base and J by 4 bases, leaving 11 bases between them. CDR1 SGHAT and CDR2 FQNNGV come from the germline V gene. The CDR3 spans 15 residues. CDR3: CASSLGGGEGNTIYF. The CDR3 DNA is TGTGCCAGCAGCTTAGGGGGGGGAGAAGGAAACACCATATATTTT. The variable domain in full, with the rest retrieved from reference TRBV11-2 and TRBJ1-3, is EAGVAQSPRYKIIEKRQSVAFWCNPISGHATLYWYQQILGQGPKLLIQFQNNGVVDDSQLPKDRFSAERLKGVDSTLKIQPAKLEDSAVYLCASSLGGGEGNTIYFGEGSWLTVV.

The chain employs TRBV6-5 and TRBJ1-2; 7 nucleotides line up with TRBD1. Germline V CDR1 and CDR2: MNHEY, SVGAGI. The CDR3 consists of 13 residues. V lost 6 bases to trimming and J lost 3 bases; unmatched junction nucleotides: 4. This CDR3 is CASSRDRDYGYTF. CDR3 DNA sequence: TGTGCCAGCAGCCGTGACAGGGACTATGGCTACACCTTC.

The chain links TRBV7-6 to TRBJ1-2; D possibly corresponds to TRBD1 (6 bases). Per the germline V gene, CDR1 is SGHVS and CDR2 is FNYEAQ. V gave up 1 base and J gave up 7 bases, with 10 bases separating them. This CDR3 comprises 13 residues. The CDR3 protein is CASSLGGAAGYTF. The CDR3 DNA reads TGTGCCAGCAGCTTAGGGGGGGCTGCTGGCTACACCTTC.

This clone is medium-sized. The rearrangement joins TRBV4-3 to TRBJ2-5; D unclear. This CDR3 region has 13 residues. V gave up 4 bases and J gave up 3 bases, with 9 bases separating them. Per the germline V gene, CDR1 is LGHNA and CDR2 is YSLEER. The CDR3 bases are TGCGCCAGCAGCCCTTTGGCTGAAGAGACCCAGTACTTC. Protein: CASSPLAEETQYF.

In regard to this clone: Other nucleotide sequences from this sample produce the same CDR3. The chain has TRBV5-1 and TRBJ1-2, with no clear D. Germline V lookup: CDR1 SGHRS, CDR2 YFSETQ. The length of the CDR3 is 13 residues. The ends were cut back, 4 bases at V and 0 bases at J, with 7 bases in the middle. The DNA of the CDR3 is TGCGCCAGCAGCCTGTCCCCTAACTATGGCTACACCTTC. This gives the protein CASSLSPNYGYTF.

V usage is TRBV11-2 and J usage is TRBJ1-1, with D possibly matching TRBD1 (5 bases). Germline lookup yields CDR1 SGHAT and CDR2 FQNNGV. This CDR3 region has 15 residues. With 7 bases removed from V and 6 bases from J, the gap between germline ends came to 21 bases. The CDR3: CASNPGAAKGPEAFF. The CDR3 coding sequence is TGTGCCAGCAACCCTGGGGCAGCCAAGGGCCCTGAAGCTTTCTTT.

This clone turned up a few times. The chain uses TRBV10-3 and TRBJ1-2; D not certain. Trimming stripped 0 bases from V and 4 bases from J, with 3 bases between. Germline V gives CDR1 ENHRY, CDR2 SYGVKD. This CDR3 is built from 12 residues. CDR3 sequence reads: CAISESGYGYTF. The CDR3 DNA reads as TGTGCCATCAGTGAGTCCGGCTATGGCTACACCTTC.

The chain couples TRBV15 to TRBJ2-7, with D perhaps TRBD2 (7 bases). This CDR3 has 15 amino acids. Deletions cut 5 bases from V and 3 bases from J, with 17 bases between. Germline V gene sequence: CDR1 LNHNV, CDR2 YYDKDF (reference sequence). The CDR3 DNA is TGTGCCACCAGCTCCTCGGGGGGCGGGCTCTACGAGCAGTACTTC. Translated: CATSSSGGGLYEQYF.

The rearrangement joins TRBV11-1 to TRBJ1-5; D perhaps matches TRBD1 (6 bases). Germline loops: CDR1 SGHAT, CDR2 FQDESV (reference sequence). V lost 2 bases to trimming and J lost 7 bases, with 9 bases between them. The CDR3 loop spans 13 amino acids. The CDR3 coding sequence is TGTGCCAGCAGCTTATCCAGGGGCCAGCCCCAGCATTTT. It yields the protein CASSLSRGQPQHF. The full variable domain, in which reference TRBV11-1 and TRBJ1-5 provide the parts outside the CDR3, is EAEVAQSPRYKITEKSQAVAFWCDPISGHATLYWYRQILGQGPELLVQFQDESVVDDSQLPKDRFSAERLKGVDSTLKIQPAELGDSAMYLCASSLSRGQPQHFGDGTRLSIL.

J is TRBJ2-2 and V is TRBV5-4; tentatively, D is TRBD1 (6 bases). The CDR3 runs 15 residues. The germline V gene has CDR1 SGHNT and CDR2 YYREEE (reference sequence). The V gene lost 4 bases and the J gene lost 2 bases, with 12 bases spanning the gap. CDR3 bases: TGTGCCAGCAGCAAGGACAGTTTAAACACCGGGGAGCTGTTTTTT. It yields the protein CASSKDSLNTGELFF.

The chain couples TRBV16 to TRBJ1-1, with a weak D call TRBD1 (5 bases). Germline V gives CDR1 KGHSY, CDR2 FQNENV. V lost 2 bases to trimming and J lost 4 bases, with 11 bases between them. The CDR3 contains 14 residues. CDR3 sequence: CASSQRSGGTEAFF. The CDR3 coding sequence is TGTGCCAGCAGCCAACGATCCGGGGGCACTGAAGCTTTCTTT. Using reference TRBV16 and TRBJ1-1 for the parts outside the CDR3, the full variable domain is GEEVAQTPKHLVRGEGQKAKLYCAPIKGHSYVFWYQQVLKNEFKFLISFQNENVFDETGMPKERFSAKCLPNSPCSLEIQATKLEDSAVYFCASSQRSGGTEAFFGQGTRLTVV.

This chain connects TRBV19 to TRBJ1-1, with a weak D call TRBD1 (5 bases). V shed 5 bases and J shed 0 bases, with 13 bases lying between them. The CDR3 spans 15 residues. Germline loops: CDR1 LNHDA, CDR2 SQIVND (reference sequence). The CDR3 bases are TGTGCCAGTAGTTTTGGTGGGACTTTGAACACTGAAGCTTTCTTT. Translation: CASSFGGTLNTEAFF.

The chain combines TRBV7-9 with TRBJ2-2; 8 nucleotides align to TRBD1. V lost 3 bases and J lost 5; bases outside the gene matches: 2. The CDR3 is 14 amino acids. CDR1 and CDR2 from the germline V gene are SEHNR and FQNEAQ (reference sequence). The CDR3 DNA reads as TGTGCCAGCAGCTTCGGACAGGGTACCGGGGAGCTGTTTTTT. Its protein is CASSFGQGTGELFF.